Following are 8 T cell receptor beta chains from one sample sequenced in a study of shared clonotypes between healthy human individuals. Sequencing was performed with immunoSEQ multiplex PCR; in TCRdb, only in-frame clones are kept and a portion is missing. Of more than 1.2 million clones listed, approximately 98.5% are singletons. The specimen was naive CD4+ T cells sorted from blood. Noted subset: CD45RA+ positively selected. The receptors originated from a young man in good health.

This sequence joins TRBV6-5 and TRBJ2-1; D uncertain. The ends were cut back, 0 bases at V and 5 bases at J, with 11 bases in the middle. This CDR3 comprises 15 residues. In germline, CDR1 is MNHEY, CDR2 SVGAGI. Here the CDR3 reads CASSYSVLTNNEQFF. The DNA for the CDR3 is TGTGCCAGCAGTTACTCTGTGTTAACCAACAATGAGCAGTTCTTC.

This clone was counted once. The chain is built from TRBV11-3 and TRBJ2-3; TRBD2 is a possible D gene (6 bases). CDR1 and CDR2 (germline): SGHNT, YENEEA. Between the trimmed V and J ends, which lost 1 base and 2 bases, there was a span of 16 bases. The CDR3 is made up of 17 amino acids. This CDR3 is CASSLGGVGGLTDTQYF. The CDR3 DNA follows: TGTGCCAGCAGCTTAGGGGGCGTGGGAGGTCTCACAGATACGCAGTATTTT.

This clone appeared a single time. The chain employs TRBV7-2 and TRBJ2-3; the match to TRBD2 covers 11 bases. V shed 1 base and J 2 bases; nucleotides not matched to a gene: 2. The CDR3 totals 16 residues. CDR1 is SGHTA and CDR2 is FQGNSA in the germline V gene. The CDR3 bases are TGTGCCAGCAGCTTAGGACTAGCGGGGTACACAGATACGCAGTATTTT. Translated, it gives CASSLGLAGYTDTQYF. The whole variable domain, filled in from reference TRBV7-2 and TRBJ2-3, reads GAGVSQSPSNKVTEKGKDVELRCDPISGHTALYWYRQSLGQGLEFLIYFQGNSAPDKSGLPSDRFSAERTGGSVSTLTIQRTQQEDSAVYLCASSLGLAGYTDTQYFGPGTRLTVL.

The CDR3 protein is CASSPTERNEKLFF. The CDR3 bases are TGCGCCAGCAGCCCCACCGAAAGAAATGAAAAACTGTTTTTT. The chain carries TRBV5-1 and TRBJ1-4; D is undetermined. The CDR3 covers 14 residues. The V gene's germline CDR1 is SGHRS and CDR2 YFSETQ. Trimming took 4 bases from V and 5 from J, leaving 12 bases between them.

The chain uses TRBV7-9 and TRBJ2-3; D is unclear. V shed 0 bases and J shed 3 bases, with 22 bases lying between them. Germline V gene data show CDR1 as SEHNR and CDR2 as FQNEAQ (reference sequence). The CDR3 runs 19 residues. CDR3: CASSLAQSLGRVGTDTQYF. The CDR3 DNA reads as TGTGCCAGCAGCTTAGCCCAGTCCCTCGGTAGGGTAGGAACAGATACGCAGTATTTT. Supplemented by reference TRBV7-9 and TRBJ2-3, the full variable domain reads DTGVSQNPRHKITKRGQNVTFRCDPISEHNRLYWYRQTLGQGPEFLTYFQNEAQLEKSRLLSDRFSAERPKGSFSTLEIQRTEQGDSAMYLCASSLAQSLGRVGTDTQYFGPGTRLTVL.

The J gene is TRBJ1-1, the V gene TRBV6-6; D remains unclear. The CDR3 has 14 amino acids. The ends were cut back, 6 bases at V and 6 bases at J, with 17 bases in the middle. Germline CDR1 is MNHNY and CDR2 is SVGAGI (reference sequence). The chain's CDR3 is CASRVWEGSPEAFF. As DNA, the CDR3 is TGTGCCAGCAGGGTCTGGGAGGGTAGTCCTGAAGCTTTCTTT.

The rearrangement links TRBV18 to TRBJ2-1; D perhaps matches TRBD1 (5 bases). V lost 3 bases and J 0 bases, leaving 18 bases between the germline ends. CDR3 length: 18 residues. Germline CDR1 is KGHSH and CDR2 is LQKENI. CDR3 bases: TGTGCCAGCTCACCGCCCCCCCCGGGCGGACACTCCTACAATGAGCAGTTCTTC. It translates to CASSPPPPGGHSYNEQFF.

The chain couples TRBV19 to TRBJ2-4; possibly TRBD1 for D (6 bases). Germline assignment: CDR1 LNHDA and CDR2 SQIVND (reference sequence). V was cut by 7 bases and J by 5 bases, with 9 bases left in between. There are 12 residues in the CDR3. CDR3 in DNA: TGTGCCAGTAATGGACAGCAAAACATTCAGTACTTC. This encodes CASNGQQNIQYF. The full variable domain, rest sourced from reference TRBV19 and TRBJ2-4, is DGGITQSPKYLFRKEGQNVTLSCEQNLNHDAMYWYRQDPGQGLRLIYYSQIVNDFQKGDIAEGYSVSREKKESFPLTVTSAQKNPTAFYLCASNGQQNIQYFGAGTRLSVL.